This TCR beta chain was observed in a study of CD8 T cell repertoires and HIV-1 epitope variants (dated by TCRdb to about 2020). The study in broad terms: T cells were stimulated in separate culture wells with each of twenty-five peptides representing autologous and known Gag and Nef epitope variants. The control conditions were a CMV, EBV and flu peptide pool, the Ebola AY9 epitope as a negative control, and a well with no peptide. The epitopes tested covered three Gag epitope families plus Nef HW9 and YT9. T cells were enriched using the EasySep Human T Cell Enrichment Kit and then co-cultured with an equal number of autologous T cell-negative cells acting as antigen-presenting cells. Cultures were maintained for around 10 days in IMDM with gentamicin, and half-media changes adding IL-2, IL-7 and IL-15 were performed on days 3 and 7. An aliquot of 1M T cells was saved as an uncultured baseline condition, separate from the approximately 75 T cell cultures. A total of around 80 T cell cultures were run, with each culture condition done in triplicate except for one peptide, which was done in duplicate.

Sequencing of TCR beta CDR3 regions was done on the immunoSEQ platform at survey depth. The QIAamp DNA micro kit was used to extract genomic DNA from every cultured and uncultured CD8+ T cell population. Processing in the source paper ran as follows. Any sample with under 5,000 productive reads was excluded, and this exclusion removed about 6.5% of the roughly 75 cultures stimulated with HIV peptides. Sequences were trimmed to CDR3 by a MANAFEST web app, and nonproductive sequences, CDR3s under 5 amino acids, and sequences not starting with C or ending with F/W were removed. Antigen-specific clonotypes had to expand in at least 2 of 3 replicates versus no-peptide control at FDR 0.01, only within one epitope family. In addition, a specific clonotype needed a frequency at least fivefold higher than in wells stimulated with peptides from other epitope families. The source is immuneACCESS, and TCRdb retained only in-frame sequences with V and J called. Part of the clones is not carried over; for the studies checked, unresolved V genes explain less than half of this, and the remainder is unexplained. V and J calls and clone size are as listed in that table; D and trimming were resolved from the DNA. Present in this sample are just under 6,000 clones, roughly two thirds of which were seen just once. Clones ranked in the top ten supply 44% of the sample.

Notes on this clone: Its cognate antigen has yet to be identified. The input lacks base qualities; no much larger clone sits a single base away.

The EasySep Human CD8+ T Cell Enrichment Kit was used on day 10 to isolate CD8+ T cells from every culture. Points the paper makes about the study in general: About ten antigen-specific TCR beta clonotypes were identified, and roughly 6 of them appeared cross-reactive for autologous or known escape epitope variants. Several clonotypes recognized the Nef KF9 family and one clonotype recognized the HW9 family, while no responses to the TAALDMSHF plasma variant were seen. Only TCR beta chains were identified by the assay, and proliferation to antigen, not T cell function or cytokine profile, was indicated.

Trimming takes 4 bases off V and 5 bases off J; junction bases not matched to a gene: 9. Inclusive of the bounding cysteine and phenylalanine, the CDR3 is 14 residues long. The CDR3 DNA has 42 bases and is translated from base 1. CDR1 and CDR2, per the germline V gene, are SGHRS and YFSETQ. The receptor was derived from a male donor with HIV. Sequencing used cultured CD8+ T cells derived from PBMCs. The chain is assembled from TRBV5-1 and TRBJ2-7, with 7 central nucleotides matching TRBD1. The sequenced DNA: TGCGCCAGCAGCGACGGAGACAGGGCCCACGAGCAGTACTTC. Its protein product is CASSDGDRAHEQYF. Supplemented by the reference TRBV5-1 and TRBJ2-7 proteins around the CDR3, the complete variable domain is KAGVTQTPRYLIKTRGQQVTLSCSPISGHRSVSWYQQTPGQGLQFLFEYFSETQRNKGNFPGRFSGRQFSNSRSEMNVSTLELGDSALYLCASSDGDRAHEQYFGPGTRLTVT.